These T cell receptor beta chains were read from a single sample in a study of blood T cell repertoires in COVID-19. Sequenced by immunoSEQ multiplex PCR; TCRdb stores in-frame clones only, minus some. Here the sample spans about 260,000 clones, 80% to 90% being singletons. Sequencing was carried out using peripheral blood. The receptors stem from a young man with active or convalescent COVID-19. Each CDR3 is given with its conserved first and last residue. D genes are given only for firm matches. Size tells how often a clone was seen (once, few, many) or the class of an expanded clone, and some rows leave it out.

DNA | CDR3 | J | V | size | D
TGTGCCAGCAGCTCAATGAGTGAACAGGGGATGAACACTGAAGCTTTCTTT | CASSSMSEQGMNTEAFF | TRBJ1-1 | TRBV13 | - | TRBD1
TGTGCCAGCAAAGGAGGGCTGAATTCACCCCTCCACTTT | CASKGGLNSPLHF | TRBJ1-6 | TRBV7-8 | - | -
TGTGCCAGTAGTATAGACAGGGACTATGGCTACACCTTC | CASSIDRDYGYTF | TRBJ1-2 | TRBV19 | - | -
TGTGCCAGTAGCCTGGGGAGGGATGATTCACCCCTCCACTTT | CASSLGRDDSPLHF | TRBJ1-6 | TRBV19 | - | -
TGTGCCAGCTCACCAGAACCGGGGTACGAGCAGTACTTC | CASSPEPGYEQYF | TRBJ2-7 | TRBV18 | few | -
TGCGCCAGCACAAGCGCCGTCACGGGTGAGCAGTTCTTC | CASTSAVTGEQFF | TRBJ2-1 | TRBV4-1 | - | -
TGTGCCAGCAGAGCATCAGGGAACACTGAAGCTTTCTTT | CASRASGNTEAFF | TRBJ1-1 | TRBV6-5 | - | -
TGTGCCAGCAGTTCCGCCCAGGGCAGGGGAGATGGCTACACCTTC | CASSSAQGRGDGYTF | TRBJ1-2 | TRBV27 | - | -
TGTGCCAGCAGCTTCGGGACAGGGCGCCCCGGGGAGCAGTTCTTC | CASSFGTGRPGEQFF | TRBJ2-1 | TRBV5-4 | - | TRBD1
TGTGCCAGCAGCCTTCAGACAGGGGGCACAGATACGCAGTATTTT | CASSLQTGGTDTQYF | TRBJ2-3 | TRBV7-8 | - | TRBD1
TGTGCCAGCAGCAAACAGACAGAAATCTACGAGCAGTACTTC | CASSKQTEIYEQYF | TRBJ2-7 | TRBV7-9 | once | -
TGTGCCAGCAGTTACCTGGGGCCGAACACTGAAGCTTTCTTT | CASSYLGPNTEAFF | TRBJ1-1 | TRBV6-5 | - | -
TGTGCCAGCAGCCCCCCCCGTCGTCAAGAGACCCAGTACTTC | CASSPPRRQETQYF | TRBJ2-5 | TRBV4-2 | - | -
TGTGCCAGCAGCTTAGTAGAGGGAATGGAGGAAAAACTGTTTTTT | CASSLVEGMEEKLFF | TRBJ1-4 | TRBV7-2 | - | -
TGTGCCAGCAGCCTAGGGACAGGGCGGCATTCACCCCTCCACTTT | CASSLGTGRHSPLHF | TRBJ1-6 | TRBV7-2 | - | TRBD1
TGTGCCATTCCCGGGACAGGGGTACGACAGCCCCAGCATTTT | CAIPGTGVRQPQHF | TRBJ1-5 | TRBV21-1 | few | -
TGTGCCAGCAGCAGGGCGGGGGTGCAAGAGACCCAGTACTTC | CASSRAGVQETQYF | TRBJ2-5 | TRBV7-2 | - | TRBD2
TGCAGCGTGCGGACGGGGGACGGTATGCTGTTTTTT | CSVRTGDGMLFF | TRBJ2-2 | TRBV29-1 | many | -
TGCGCCAGCAGCTTGGGCAGGTCTTTTTTAAACACTGAAGCTTTCTTT | CASSLGRSFLNTEAFF | TRBJ1-1 | TRBV5-1 | once | -
TGTGCCAGTAGACAGGGCGTTCGGACTGAAGCTTTCTTT | CASRQGVRTEAFF | TRBJ1-1 | TRBV7-9 | - | TRBD1
TGTGCCAGCAGCTTATCCTCCCCAGGGGGTGCCCAGCATTTT | CASSLSSPGGAQHF | TRBJ1-5 | TRBV7-9 | - | TRBD1
TGTGCCAGCAGCTTAGCGGGGGGGCCGGTATATGAGCAGTTCTTC | CASSLAGGPVYEQFF | TRBJ2-1 | TRBV6-5 | - | TRBD2
TGCAGCGTCCATGCGAGGGGGACTGAAGCTTTCTTT | CSVHARGTEAFF | TRBJ1-1 | TRBV29-1 | - | -
TGTGCCAGCGGGAAGACCGGGAGGGGAGAGACCCAGTACTTC | CASGKTGRGETQYF | TRBJ2-5 | TRBV7-8 | - | TRBD2
TGTGCCAGCAGCAAAACATCCCTTCACCCAGATACGCAGTATTTT | CASSKTSLHPDTQYF | TRBJ2-3 | TRBV9 | few | -
TGTGCCATCATTTGTTCCGGAGCGGGGGGGACTGTCGAGACCCAGTACTTC | CAIICSGAGGTVETQYF | TRBJ2-5 | TRBV10-3 | - | TRBD2
TGCGCCAGCAGCCAACAGTTAACAGGGGATTTTCCCGGGGAGCTGTTTTTT | CASSQQLTGDFPGELFF | TRBJ2-2 | TRBV4-1 | - | TRBD1
TGTGCCAGCAGCCATAGGCCGCAGGGCTCACCCCTCCACTTT | CASSHRPQGSPLHF | TRBJ1-6 | TRBV3-1/TRBV3-2 | - | -
TGTGCCAGCAGCTTTACAGGGTATGGCTACACCTTC | CASSFTGYGYTF | TRBJ1-2 | TRBV5-4 | - | -
TGTGCCAGCAGGCCCCAGGGGCACACTGAAGCTTTCTTT | CASRPQGHTEAFF | TRBJ1-1 | TRBV12-3/TRBV12-4 | - | -
TGTGCCAGGGGGGGACAGGGGAATTCACCCCTCCACTTT | CARGGQGNSPLHF | TRBJ1-6 | TRBV30 | - | TRBD1
TGTGCCAGTTCGGGTCAAGGAGGTCAGCCCCAGCATTTT | CASSGQGGQPQHF | TRBJ1-5 | TRBV27 | - | -
TGTGCCAGCAGCCAAGTCGGCGGACAGGTAGAAGAGACCCAGTACTTC | CASSQVGGQVEETQYF | TRBJ2-5 | TRBV4-2 | - | TRBD1
TGTGCCAGCAGTGAATCATGGGGCCCCCAACGGGGCTACACCTTC | CASSESWGPQRGYTF | TRBJ1-2 | TRBV25-1 | - | -
TGTGCCAGCTCACACTTGGCAGGGGACGGTGAAAAACTGTTTTTT | CASSHLAGDGEKLFF | TRBJ1-4 | TRBV18 | - | -
TGTGCCAGCAGCTCCCGAATAGCCGGGAGCACAGATACGCAGTATTTT | CASSSRIAGSTDTQYF | TRBJ2-3 | TRBV5-8 | - | -
TGTGCCAGCAGCCCATCTGGCCAGGCAATCAAAAAGATCGAGGCTTTCTTT | CASSPSGQAIKKIEAFF | TRBJ1-1 | TRBV6-2/TRBV6-3 | - | -
TGTGCCAGTAGTAGGAGGTCATCCCGGCACCTTCAAGAGACCCAGTACTTC | CASSRRSSRHLQETQYF | TRBJ2-5 | TRBV19 | once | -
TGCAGCGTGGGGTCGACAGGGTTATTCTACGAGCAGTACTTC | CSVGSTGLFYEQYF | TRBJ2-7 | TRBV29-1 | - | TRBD1
TGCGCCAGCAGCCTGAACTCCGGGACAGGGAATGAAAAACTGTTTTTT | CASSLNSGTGNEKLFF | TRBJ1-4 | TRBV5-1 | - | TRBD1
TGTGCCAGCAGCTTATCGGGGGAAAGTGGAAACACCATATATTTT | CASSLSGESGNTIYF | TRBJ1-3 | TRBV11-2 | once | -
TGTGCCAGCAGCTTTATGTGGACTAGCGGGTATAATGAGCAGTTCTTC | CASSFMWTSGYNEQFF | TRBJ2-1 | TRBV11-2 | - | TRBD2
TGTGCCAGCAGCTTGGGGGCGTTAAATGAGCAGTTCTTC | CASSLGALNEQFF | TRBJ2-1 | TRBV7-9 | - | -
TGTGCCATCAGTGAGTCGACAGGGGCGGGCGAGCAGTACTTC | CAISESTGAGEQYF | TRBJ2-7 | TRBV10-3 | - | TRBD1
TGTGCCAGCAGTACACAAACCGGGACAGGGGATAGAGATGAAAAACTGTTTTTT | CASSTQTGTGDRDEKLFF | TRBJ1-4 | TRBV27 | - | TRBD1
TGCGCCAGCAGCCCCGGACAGGAAGTCTATGGCTACACCTTC | CASSPGQEVYGYTF | TRBJ1-2 | TRBV4-1 | few | TRBD1
TGTGCCACGCAGGGGTTATCTAATGGCTACACCTTC | CATQGLSNGYTF | TRBJ1-2 | TRBV19 | - | -
TGTGCCAGCAGTTCTAACGACAGATCCTCTAATGAAAAACTGTTTTTT | CASSSNDRSSNEKLFF | TRBJ1-4 | TRBV6-6 | - | -